Below, one T cell receptor beta chain is given with its context. The data originate from a study of tissue T cells after allogeneic stem cell transplantation. Profiled with immunoSEQ multiplex PCR; TCRdb holds only in-frame clones, not every one. The top ten hold about 24% of the sample, which has about 10,000 clones, approximately 65% seen once. J lost 5 bases, V lost 4 bases, and 7 bases had no gene match. Per germline, CDR1 SGHNT and CDR2 YYREEE (reference sequence). The CDR3 runs 14 residues. This TCR was sampled from a male donor older than 55 with lung cancer. The sample was tissue from the stomach, taken at autopsy. The chain carries TRBV5-4 and TRBJ1-1, with TRBD1 identical over 8 bases. CDR3 residues: CASSVQGAWTEAFF. In DNA, the CDR3 is TGTGCCAGCAGCGTCCAGGGGGCATGGACTGAAGCTTTCTTT.